The 18 T cell receptor beta chains below come from one sample, sequenced in a study of identical twins. Using its own MiXCR run on the 5' RACE reads, TCRdb lists one record per CDR3 protein. The sample holds 200,000 to 300,000 distinct CDR3 sequences, about 10% seen once. The specimen sequenced was memory T cells sorted from blood. These receptors all stem from a middle-aged man in good health.

This clonotype has a count of ten or more. V gene TRBV5-1 combines with J gene TRBJ2-2; 14 nucleotides match TRBD2. This CDR3 is 21 amino acids long. V lost 2 bases to trimming and J lost 5 bases; unmatched junction nucleotides: 17. Germline-derived CDR1 and CDR2 are SGHRS and YFSETQ. Here the CDR3 reads CASSFYPTGTSGSPRTGELFF. The CDR3 DNA reads TGCGCCAGCAGCTTCTATCCGACCGGGACTAGCGGGAGTCCCAGGACCGGGGAGCTGTTTTTT.

This clonotype was counted many times. The chain carries TRBV5-5 and TRBJ2-7; D is possibly TRBD2 (5 bases). The CDR3 contains 14 residues. Trimming shortened V by 1 base and J by 2 bases, and 10 bases separated the two germline ends. Germline CDR1 is SGHKS and CDR2 is YYEKEE (reference sequence). This chain's CDR3 is CASSLSDGTYEQYF. CDR3 in DNA: TGTGCCAGCAGCTTGTCGGACGGGACCTACGAGCAGTACTTC.

The chain recombines TRBV7-2 with TRBJ2-1; D ambiguous. From germline, CDR1 is SGHTA and CDR2 FQGNSA. The CDR3 extends over 12 amino acids. Deletions cut 1 base from V and 15 bases from J, with 13 bases between. The CDR3 sequence is CASSLEERIGFF. CDR3 sequence (DNA): TGTGCCAGCAGCTTAGAGGAGAGGATCGGGTTCTTC.

Ten or more counts support this clonotype. V and J are TRBV5-1 and TRBJ2-7; D may be TRBD1 (6 bases). Germline loops: CDR1 SGHRS, CDR2 YFSETQ. This CDR3 is built from 14 residues. V lost 3 bases, J lost 3 bases, and 13 bases lay in between. CDR3 DNA sequence: TGCGCCAGCAGCTCCCACAGGGCCGGCTACGAGCAGTACTTC. Residues: CASSSHRAGYEQYF. The complete variable domain, with remaining parts taken from reference TRBV5-1 and TRBJ2-7, reads KAGVTQTPRYLIKTRGQQVTLSCSPISGHRSVSWYQQTPGQGLQFLFEYFSETQRNKGNFPGRFSGRQFSNSRSEMNVSTLELGDSALYLCASSSHRAGYEQYFGPGTRLTVT.

At least ten counts were recorded for this clonotype. The chain has TRBV11-2 and TRBJ2-7, with D uncertain. Germline CDR1 is SGHAT and CDR2 is FQNNGV. Between the trimmed V and J ends, which lost 4 bases and 7 bases, there was a span of 26 bases. The CDR3 consists of 17 residues. CDR3 bases: TGTGCCAGCAGCTCCGTTTTTAAGGGCCCCTTCCTATTTGAGCAGTACTTC. The encoded protein is CASSSVFKGPFLFEQYF.

This clonotype was counted ten times or more. The genes are TRBV5-1 and TRBJ2-7; perhaps D is TRBD1 or TRBD2 (5 bases each). CDR3 length equals 15 residues. Trimming stripped 2 bases from V and 5 bases from J, with 17 bases between. Germline V gene data show CDR1 as SGHRS and CDR2 as YFSETQ. CDR3 residues: CASSFGGLPPDEQYF. As DNA, the CDR3 is TGCGCCAGCAGCTTTGGGGGATTACCTCCCGACGAGCAGTACTTC.

This clonotype was seen at least ten times. The chain's CDR3 is CASSPPYRTANGYTF. CDR3 bases: TGTGCCAGCTCACCACCCTACAGGACGGCGAATGGCTACACCTTC. The chain couples TRBV18 to TRBJ1-2; possible D gene TRBD1, 5 bases. Trimming pared 0 bases from V and 6 bases from J, leaving 14 bases between. The germline gives CDR1 KGHSH, CDR2 LQKENI. CDR3 length: 15 amino acids.

The table lists this clonotype with a few counts. The V and J genes are TRBV6-5 and TRBJ1-5, with D unresolved. This CDR3 contains 14 residues. From germline, CDR1 is MNHEY and CDR2 SVGAGI. Trimming cost V 2 bases and J 0 bases, with 5 bases left between them. CDR3 amino acids: CASSYKNSNQPQHF. The CDR3 DNA reads TGTGCCAGCAGTTACAAAAATAGCAATCAGCCCCAGCATTTT.

This clonotype has a handful of counts. The chain links TRBV30 to TRBJ1-6; a possible D gene is TRBD1 (5 bases). Trimming took 3 bases from V and 0 from J, leaving 9 bases between them. The CDR3 is 15 amino acids. The V gene's germline CDR1 is GTSNPN and CDR2 SVGIG (reference sequence). The CDR3 protein is CAWRGPSSYNSPLHF. DNA for the CDR3: TGTGCCTGGAGGGGACCGAGCTCCTATAATTCACCCCTCCACTTT.

This clonotype was counted ten times or more. V and J are TRBV4-1 and TRBJ2-7; 7 bases match TRBD2. The CDR3 is made up of 12 amino acids. Germline V gives CDR1 MGHRA, CDR2 YSYEKL. The ends lost 4 bases at V and 6 bases at J; junction bases unmatched: 3. The CDR3 region has the DNA TGCGCCAGCAGCCGTCCGGGGGGCGAGCAGTACTTC. This translates into CASSRPGGEQYF.

J is TRBJ1-1 and V is TRBV27, with D possibly being TRBD1 (6 bases). The CDR3 length is 15 residues. V lost 2 bases and J 3 bases, leaving 13 bases between the germline ends. Germline CDR1 is MNHEY and CDR2 is SMNVEV (reference sequence). The CDR3 DNA reads as TGTGCCAGCAGTTTAGAGGGGGGCTGGTACACTGAAGCTTTCTTT. Protein: CASSLEGGWYTEAFF.

The table lists this clonotype with many counts. The CDR3 coding sequence is TGTGCCAGCAGCTTAGCTCCGGGAGCTGGTGGAAACACCATATATTTT. Encoded protein: CASSLAPGAGGNTIYF. The chain employs TRBV7-2 and TRBJ1-3; the D is unclear. Trimming pared 0 bases from V and 3 bases from J, leaving 12 bases between. CDR3 size: 16 residues. The germline V gene has CDR1 SGHTA and CDR2 FQGNSA.

This clonotype has just a few counts. This rearrangement joins TRBV11-2 to TRBJ2-7; D tentatively fits TRBD1 or TRBD2 (5 bases each). Trimming took off 5 bases at V and 5 bases at J, with 10 bases between the two ends. The CDR3 length is 12 residues. Germline V lookup: CDR1 SGHAT, CDR2 FQNNGV. The CDR3 DNA sequence: TGTGCCAGCAGCCCTGGGACGGACGAGCAGTACTTC. It translates to CASSPGTDEQYF.

This clonotype came up many times. The chain combines TRBV5-1 with TRBJ2-2; D possibly corresponds to TRBD2 (5 bases). Germline loops: CDR1 SGHRS, CDR2 YFSETQ. CDR3 length: 15 residues. V lost 1 base, J lost 5 bases, and 12 bases lay in between. Here the CDR3 DNA reads TGCGCCAGCAGCTTGAATTCAGCGGCTACCGGGGAGCTGTTTTTT. Protein product: CASSLNSAATGELFF. The full variable domain, its missing parts supplied by reference TRBV5-1 and TRBJ2-2, is KAGVTQTPRYLIKTRGQQVTLSCSPISGHRSVSWYQQTPGQGLQFLFEYFSETQRNKGNFPGRFSGRQFSNSRSEMNVSTLELGDSALYLCASSLNSAATGELFFGEGSRLTVL.

This clonotype was found many times. The V gene is TRBV15, the J gene TRBJ1-1, with D unclear. The CDR3 covers 13 residues. Germline values: CDR1 LNHNV, CDR2 YYDKDF (reference sequence). The V end lost 5 bases, the J end lost 11 bases, and 18 bases lay between the germline ends. The CDR3 DNA reads TGTGCCACCAGCGCCGAAGGAGCCGGGCGGGCTTTCTTT. This sequence encodes CATSAEGAGRAFF.

The table lists this clonotype with many counts. The chain couples TRBV19 to TRBJ2-7; TRBD2 might be the D (5 bases). The length of the CDR3 is 13 residues. The germline V and J ends were trimmed by 3 bases and 4 bases, with 10 bases remaining between them. Germline-derived CDR1 and CDR2 are LNHDA and SQIVND (reference sequence). The DNA for the CDR3 is TGTGCCAGTAGTATCAGCGGATCTTACGAGCAGTACTTC. It codes for CASSISGSYEQYF.

This clonotype was seen repeatedly, ten times or more. This chain links TRBV6-2 or TRBV6-3 with TRBJ1-1; D remains ambiguous. V shed 7 bases and J shed 6 bases, with 18 bases lying between them. The CDR3 is 14 amino acids. Germline V gives CDR1 MNHEY, CDR2 SVGEGT. The CDR3 spells CASTLNRGVSEAFF. DNA of the CDR3: TGTGCCAGCACCCTGAATCGGGGAGTCTCTGAAGCTTTCTTT.

This clonotype was recorded many times. The chain uses TRBV12-3 or TRBV12-4 and TRBJ1-2; 7 bases are shared with TRBD1. J was trimmed by 1 base and V by 5 bases; bases with no gene match: 22. The CDR3 has 20 amino acids. This CDR3 reads CASSDDRVFAAMDLNYGYTF. CDR3 nucleotides: TGTGCCAGCAGTGACGACAGGGTTTTTGCTGCAATGGACCTTAACTATGGCTACACCTTC.